Detailed here is one T cell receptor beta chain. This record comes from a study of control samples from healthy donors and cancer patients. The protocol was immunoSEQ multiplex PCR, while the TCRdb copy is restricted to in-frame clones and leaves out a portion. The sample shows fewer than 200,000 clones, 90% of them seen only once. The clonotype originates from a woman in her fifties or sixties in good health. The sample taken for sequencing was blood.

The CDR3 loop reads CASWANNEQFF. The DNA of the CDR3 is TGTGCCAGCTGGGCAAACAATGAGCAGTTCTTC. The chain joins TRBV6-5 to TRBJ2-1; no firm D call. The V gene's germline CDR1 is MNHEY and CDR2 SVGAGI. V lost 8 bases, J lost 5 bases, and 7 bases lay in between. The CDR3 spans 11 residues.